Listed below are T cell receptor beta chains from one sample, sequenced in a study of human T cells and chemical hapten exposure. Via MiXCR, TCRdb re-called the RACE reads, giving one row per CDR3 protein. The sample comprises roughly 180,000 distinct CDR3 sequences, 13% to 15% of which are singletons, and 1.7% rests with the top ten. The source was whole blood, collected in connection with sensitization to the hapten diphenylcyclopropenone (DPC). The origin of the receptors is a woman aged 25 to 39 with alopecia areata. Some clones in this sample may be carry-over from other donors' samples. CDR3s include the opening cysteine and the closing phenylalanine or tryptophan. The order of the fields is V gene, D gene, CDR3 length, clone size, J gene, CDR3 DNA, CDR3 protein. The D gene is left open where the match is weak. The size of a clone is reported for some rows only, either as once, few or many, or as a class for expanded clones.

v_call: TRBV11-2
d_call: TRBD2
cdr3_length: 14
clone_size: NA
j_call: TRBJ2-1
cdr3_nt: TGTGCCAGCAGCTCAATAACTAGCGCTAGTGAGCAGTTCTTC
cdr3_aa: CASSSITSASEQFF

v_call: TRBV3-1
d_call: TRBD2
cdr3_length: 20
clone_size: NA
j_call: TRBJ2-1
cdr3_nt: TGTGCCAGCAGCCAAATCGGAGGGGTAGGAGGAGCGGGAGGACGGTCGGAGCAGTTCTTC
cdr3_aa: CASSQIGGVGGAGGRSEQFF

v_call: TRBV5-6
d_call: TRBD1
cdr3_length: 15
clone_size: many
j_call: TRBJ1-5
cdr3_nt: TGTGCCAGCAGCACCGAAGGGACAGGGGATCAGCCCCAGCATTTT
cdr3_aa: CASSTEGTGDQPQHF

v_call: TRBV18
d_call: NA
cdr3_length: 14
clone_size: NA
j_call: TRBJ2-7
cdr3_nt: TGTGCCAGCTCACCCGGACACTTCTCCTACGAGCAGTACTTC
cdr3_aa: CASSPGHFSYEQYF

v_call: TRBV3-1
d_call: NA
cdr3_length: 12
clone_size: few
j_call: TRBJ2-7
cdr3_nt: TGTGCCAGCAGCCAAGGTGTGTACGAGCAGTACTTC
cdr3_aa: CASSQGVYEQYF

v_call: TRBV19
d_call: NA
cdr3_length: 15
clone_size: NA
j_call: TRBJ2-6
cdr3_nt: TGTGCCAGTAGTATGAGATTTTCCGGGGCCAACGTCCTGACTTTC
cdr3_aa: CASSMRFSGANVLTF

v_call: TRBV28
d_call: NA
cdr3_length: 12
clone_size: few
j_call: TRBJ1-2
cdr3_nt: TGTGCCAGCAGCCAGACAGGCCGTCTTTACACCTTC
cdr3_aa: CASSQTGRLYTF

v_call: TRBV7-8
d_call: NA
cdr3_length: 14
clone_size: NA
j_call: TRBJ2-7
cdr3_nt: TGTGCCAGCAGCTTAGTCAATTTGGGCGGCGAGCAGTACTTC
cdr3_aa: CASSLVNLGGEQYF

v_call: TRBV28
d_call: NA
cdr3_length: 15
clone_size: NA
j_call: TRBJ2-2
cdr3_nt: TGTGCCAGCAGTTCCGGGACACTTTACGGCGGGGAGCTGTTTTTT
cdr3_aa: CASSSGTLYGGELFF

v_call: TRBV7-2
d_call: NA
cdr3_length: 17
clone_size: few
j_call: TRBJ2-3
cdr3_nt: TGTGCCAGCAGCTTAGGGGGGCCCGGGACCAGCACAGATACGCAGTATTTT
cdr3_aa: CASSLGGPGTSTDTQYF

v_call: TRBV7-9
d_call: NA
cdr3_length: 15
clone_size: few
j_call: TRBJ1-1
cdr3_nt: TGTGCCAGCAGCTTAGGTGGGTCAGTGAACACTGAAGCTTTCTTT
cdr3_aa: CASSLGGSVNTEAFF

v_call: TRBV2
d_call: TRBD1
cdr3_length: 13
clone_size: NA
j_call: TRBJ1-1
cdr3_nt: TGTGCCAGCAGTACACAGGGGCTCGCTGAAGCTTTCTTT
cdr3_aa: CASSTQGLAEAFF

v_call: TRBV4-3
d_call: NA
cdr3_length: 14
clone_size: NA
j_call: TRBJ2-3
cdr3_nt: TGCGCCAGCAGCCAAGATTATGGCACAGATACGCAGTATTTT
cdr3_aa: CASSQDYGTDTQYF

v_call: TRBV5-1
d_call: TRBD1
cdr3_length: 13
clone_size: NA
j_call: TRBJ2-2
cdr3_nt: TGCGCCAGCGACAGGGAAGGCACCGGGGAGCTGTTTTTT
cdr3_aa: CASDREGTGELFF

v_call: TRBV15
d_call: NA
cdr3_length: 13
clone_size: few
j_call: TRBJ2-2
cdr3_nt: TGTGCCACCGGCCGGGTGGACACCGGGGAGCTGTTTTTT
cdr3_aa: CATGRVDTGELFF

v_call: TRBV3-1
d_call: NA
cdr3_length: 15
clone_size: few
j_call: TRBJ1-5
cdr3_nt: TGTGCCAGCAGCCAGGGGAGTTCAGGGACTCAGCCCCAGCATTTT
cdr3_aa: CASSQGSSGTQPQHF

v_call: TRBV7-3
d_call: TRBD1
cdr3_length: 13
clone_size: NA
j_call: TRBJ2-1
cdr3_nt: TGTGCCAGCAGCTTAACGGTTGGACAGGTCGGGTTCTTC
cdr3_aa: CASSLTVGQVGFF

v_call: TRBV18
d_call: NA
cdr3_length: 14
clone_size: many
j_call: TRBJ2-7
cdr3_nt: TGTGCCAGCTCACCCCGGGACGGCGCAGCGGAGCAGTACTTC
cdr3_aa: CASSPRDGAAEQYF

v_call: TRBV11-2
d_call: TRBD1
cdr3_length: 13
clone_size: few
j_call: TRBJ1-3
cdr3_nt: TGTGCCAGCAGCCACAGGGGCGGAAACACCATATATTTT
cdr3_aa: CASSHRGGNTIYF

v_call: TRBV14
d_call: NA
cdr3_length: 14
clone_size: NA
j_call: TRBJ2-1
cdr3_nt: TGTGCCAGCAGCCCGGCTAGCAGCCTTAAGGAGCAGTTCTTC
cdr3_aa: CASSPASSLKEQFF

v_call: TRBV10-3
d_call: TRBD1
cdr3_length: 15
clone_size: few
j_call: TRBJ1-5
cdr3_nt: TGTGCCACCCGCCAGGGACAGATTAGCAATCAGCCCCAGCATTTT
cdr3_aa: CATRQGQISNQPQHF

v_call: TRBV5-6
d_call: NA
cdr3_length: 16
clone_size: few
j_call: TRBJ2-1
cdr3_nt: TGTGCCAGCAGCTTGTCGGGGGCGGGAATCTACAATGAGCAGTTCTTC
cdr3_aa: CASSLSGAGIYNEQFF

v_call: TRBV12-5
d_call: NA
cdr3_length: 15
clone_size: few
j_call: TRBJ1-2
cdr3_nt: TGTGCTAGTGGTTTAGGGTTCGGCAGTAACTATGGCTACACCTTC
cdr3_aa: CASGLGFGSNYGYTF

v_call: TRBV6-1
d_call: NA
cdr3_length: 12
clone_size: NA
j_call: TRBJ2-7
cdr3_nt: TGTGCCAGCAGTCTCATCGGGAACGAGCAGTACTTC
cdr3_aa: CASSLIGNEQYF

v_call: TRBV7-9
d_call: NA
cdr3_length: 16
clone_size: few
j_call: TRBJ1-4
cdr3_nt: TGTGCCAGCAGCTTATTATCAGGGTTGGATGGAGAAAAACTGTTTTTT
cdr3_aa: CASSLLSGLDGEKLFF

v_call: TRBV5-1
d_call: NA
cdr3_length: 13
clone_size: NA
j_call: TRBJ2-5
cdr3_nt: TGCGCCAGCAGCCAGACAGTAGAAGGGACCCAGTACTTC
cdr3_aa: CASSQTVEGTQYF

v_call: TRBV13
d_call: NA
cdr3_length: 12
clone_size: few
j_call: TRBJ2-3
cdr3_nt: TGTGCCAGCAGCTTAGGACGGAGTACGCAGTATTTT
cdr3_aa: CASSLGRSTQYF

v_call: TRBV9
d_call: NA
cdr3_length: 13
clone_size: NA
j_call: TRBJ2-7
cdr3_nt: TGTGCCAGCAGCGTAGCTCCAGCGGGCGAGCAGTACTTC
cdr3_aa: CASSVAPAGEQYF

v_call: TRBV18
d_call: TRBD1
cdr3_length: 18
clone_size: NA
j_call: TRBJ2-6
cdr3_nt: TGTGCCAGCTCACCAACCGGGACAGGGGGCGCTGGGGCCAACGTCCTGACTTTC
cdr3_aa: CASSPTGTGGAGANVLTF

v_call: TRBV18
d_call: NA
cdr3_length: 13
clone_size: NA
j_call: TRBJ1-2
cdr3_nt: TGTGCCAGCTCACCAGCCACAGATGCTGGCTACACCTTC
cdr3_aa: CASSPATDAGYTF

v_call: TRBV18
d_call: TRBD1
cdr3_length: 13
clone_size: NA
j_call: TRBJ2-1
cdr3_nt: TGTGCCAGCTCGGGGGACAGGGGGATTGAGCAGTTCTTC
cdr3_aa: CASSGDRGIEQFF

v_call: TRBV2
d_call: TRBD2
cdr3_length: 13
clone_size: many
j_call: TRBJ2-7
cdr3_nt: TGTGCCAGCAGTGAAGAAACTAGCGGGAACCGACACTTC
cdr3_aa: CASSEETSGNRHF

v_call: TRBV6-6
d_call: TRBD2
cdr3_length: 20
clone_size: NA
j_call: TRBJ2-3
cdr3_nt: TGTGCCAGCAGTTACCCACGGACTAGCGGGAGTTGGGTGCAGGTAGATACGCAGTATTTT
cdr3_aa: CASSYPRTSGSWVQVDTQYF

v_call: TRBV3-1
d_call: NA
cdr3_length: 17
clone_size: NA
j_call: TRBJ2-2
cdr3_nt: TGTGCCAGCAGGAACCCCTCGGGGGTAGGGTTCACCGGGGAGCTGTTTTTT
cdr3_aa: CASRNPSGVGFTGELFF

v_call: TRBV7-9
d_call: NA
cdr3_length: 15
clone_size: few
j_call: TRBJ2-5
cdr3_nt: TGTGCCAGCAGCTTAGGTAGTGGGTCATTGGAGACCCAGTACTTC
cdr3_aa: CASSLGSGSLETQYF

v_call: TRBV29-1
d_call: TRBD2
cdr3_length: 12
clone_size: NA
j_call: TRBJ2-3
cdr3_nt: TGCAGCGTTGGGCTAGCGGCAGATACGCAGTATTTT
cdr3_aa: CSVGLAADTQYF

v_call: TRBV20-1
d_call: TRBD1
cdr3_length: 15
clone_size: NA
j_call: TRBJ2-2
cdr3_nt: TGCAGTGCTAGAGATCGTACAGGGGGCACCGGGGAGCTGTTTTTT
cdr3_aa: CSARDRTGGTGELFF

v_call: TRBV20-1
d_call: NA
cdr3_length: 17
clone_size: NA
j_call: TRBJ1-5
cdr3_nt: TGCAGTGCTACCCGCGGGTCCACAAGGGTGGGCAATCAGCCCCAGCATTTT
cdr3_aa: CSATRGSTRVGNQPQHF

v_call: TRBV6-1
d_call: NA
cdr3_length: 15
clone_size: few
j_call: TRBJ2-7
cdr3_nt: TGTGCCAGCAGCGAACCGGGACGTAACACCTACGAGCAGTACTTC
cdr3_aa: CASSEPGRNTYEQYF

v_call: TRBV6-2/TRBV6-3
d_call: TRBD2
cdr3_length: 16
clone_size: NA
j_call: TRBJ2-1
cdr3_nt: TGTGCCAGCAGTTACTCGACAGCGGGGGGGCCGAATGAGCAGTTCTTC
cdr3_aa: CASSYSTAGGPNEQFF

v_call: TRBV7-6
d_call: NA
cdr3_length: 14
clone_size: NA
j_call: TRBJ2-3
cdr3_nt: TGTGCCAGCAGCGCCTTATGGGGCACAGATACGCAGTATTTT
cdr3_aa: CASSALWGTDTQYF

v_call: TRBV29-1
d_call: TRBD2
cdr3_length: 14
clone_size: NA
j_call: TRBJ2-2
cdr3_nt: TGCAGCGTTGGGACTAGCGGGGGTTCCGGGGAGCTGTTTTTT
cdr3_aa: CSVGTSGGSGELFF

v_call: TRBV29-1
d_call: TRBD2
cdr3_length: 16
clone_size: few
j_call: TRBJ2-1
cdr3_nt: TGCAGCGTTGCTCTAGTTAGGACTAGCGGATACAATGAGCAGTTCTTC
cdr3_aa: CSVALVRTSGYNEQFF

v_call: TRBV6-2/TRBV6-3
d_call: TRBD1
cdr3_length: 13
clone_size: many
j_call: TRBJ1-2
cdr3_nt: TGTGCCAGCAGTCCCCGGACAGGGAGCGGCTACACCTTC
cdr3_aa: CASSPRTGSGYTF

v_call: TRBV6-5
d_call: TRBD1
cdr3_length: 16
clone_size: NA
j_call: TRBJ1-1
cdr3_nt: TGTGCCAGCAGTTACTCTTTTGGGACAGTGAACACTGAAGCTTTCTTT
cdr3_aa: CASSYSFGTVNTEAFF

v_call: TRBV7-8
d_call: NA
cdr3_length: 15
clone_size: few
j_call: TRBJ2-1
cdr3_nt: TGTGCCAGCAGCTTTTTGGAGGGCACGGTTAATGAGCAGTTCTTC
cdr3_aa: CASSFLEGTVNEQFF

v_call: TRBV28
d_call: NA
cdr3_length: 12
clone_size: few
j_call: TRBJ2-7
cdr3_nt: TGTGCCAGCAGTTCAGAGTTCTACGAGCAGTACTTC
cdr3_aa: CASSSEFYEQYF

v_call: TRBV7-2
d_call: NA
cdr3_length: 15
clone_size: NA
j_call: TRBJ1-5
cdr3_nt: TGTGCCAGCAGCTTACCGGGGGCGGGCAATCAGCCCCAGCATTTT
cdr3_aa: CASSLPGAGNQPQHF

v_call: TRBV2
d_call: NA
cdr3_length: 12
clone_size: NA
j_call: TRBJ2-3
cdr3_nt: TGTGCCAGCGGGACTCTCTCCCCTACGCAGTATTTT
cdr3_aa: CASGTLSPTQYF

v_call: TRBV11-3
d_call: TRBD1
cdr3_length: 15
clone_size: NA
j_call: TRBJ2-5
cdr3_nt: TGTGCCAGCAGCCAGCGCCAGACAGGGCAAGAGACCCAGTACTTC
cdr3_aa: CASSQRQTGQETQYF

v_call: TRBV29-1
d_call: NA
cdr3_length: 12
clone_size: few
j_call: TRBJ1-1
cdr3_nt: TGCAGCGTGAGACGGGTGAACACTGAAGCTTTCTTT
cdr3_aa: CSVRRVNTEAFF

v_call: TRBV6-2/TRBV6-3
d_call: NA
cdr3_length: 14
clone_size: NA
j_call: TRBJ1-6
cdr3_nt: TGTGCCAGCAGTTATGCGAGGATAGACTCACCCCTCCACTTT
cdr3_aa: CASSYARIDSPLHF